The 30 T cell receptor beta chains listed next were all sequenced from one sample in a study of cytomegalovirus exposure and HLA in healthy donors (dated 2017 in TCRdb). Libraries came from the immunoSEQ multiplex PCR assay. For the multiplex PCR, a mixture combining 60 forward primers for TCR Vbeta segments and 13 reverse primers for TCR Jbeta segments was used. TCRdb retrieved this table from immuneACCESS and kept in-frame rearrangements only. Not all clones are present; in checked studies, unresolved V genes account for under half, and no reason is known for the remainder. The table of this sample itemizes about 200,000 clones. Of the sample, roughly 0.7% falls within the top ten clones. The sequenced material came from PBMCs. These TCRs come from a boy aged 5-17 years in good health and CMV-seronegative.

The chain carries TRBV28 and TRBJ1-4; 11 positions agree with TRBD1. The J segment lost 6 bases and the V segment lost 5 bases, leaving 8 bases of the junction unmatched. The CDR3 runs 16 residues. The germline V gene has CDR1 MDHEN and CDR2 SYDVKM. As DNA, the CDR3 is TGTGCCAGCAGTGCTGGGACAGGGGGTTTCGATGAAAAACTGTTTTTT. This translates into CASSAGTGGFDEKLFF. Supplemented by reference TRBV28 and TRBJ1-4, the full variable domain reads DVKVTQSSRYLVKRTGEKVFLECVQDMDHENMFWYRQDPGLGLRLIYFSYDVKMKEKGDIPEGYSVSREKKERFSLILESASTNQTSMYLCASSAGTGGFDEKLFFGSGTQLSVL.

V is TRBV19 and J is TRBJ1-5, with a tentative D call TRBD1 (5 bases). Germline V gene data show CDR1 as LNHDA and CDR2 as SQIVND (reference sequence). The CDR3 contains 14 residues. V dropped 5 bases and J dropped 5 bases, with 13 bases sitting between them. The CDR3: CASSFRDWDQPQHF. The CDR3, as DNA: TGTGCCAGTAGTTTCCGGGACTGGGATCAGCCCCAGCATTTT.

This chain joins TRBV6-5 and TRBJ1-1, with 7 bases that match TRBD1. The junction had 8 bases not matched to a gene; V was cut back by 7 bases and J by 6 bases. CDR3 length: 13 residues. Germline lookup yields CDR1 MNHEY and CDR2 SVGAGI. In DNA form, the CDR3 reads TGTGCCAGCAACACAGGGGAGCGACCTGAAGCTTTCTTT. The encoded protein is CASNTGERPEAFF.

The DNA for the CDR3 is TGTGCCAGCAGCTTCACAGGGGACACTGAAGCTTTCTTT. Its protein is CASSFTGDTEAFF. V is TRBV7-9 and J is TRBJ1-1, with 7 bases fitting TRBD1. The V gene end was trimmed by 3 bases and the J gene end by 3 bases; junction bases not matched to a gene: 1. CDR1 SEHNR and CDR2 FQNEAQ come from the germline V gene (reference sequence). The CDR3 is 13 residues long.

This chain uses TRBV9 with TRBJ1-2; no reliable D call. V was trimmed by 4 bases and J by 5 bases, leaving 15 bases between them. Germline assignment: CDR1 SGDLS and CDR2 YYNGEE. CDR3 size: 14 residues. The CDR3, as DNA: TGTGCCAGCAGCCCGCGGGAGAAGGTTTATGGCTACACCTTC. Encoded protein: CASSPREKVYGYTF.

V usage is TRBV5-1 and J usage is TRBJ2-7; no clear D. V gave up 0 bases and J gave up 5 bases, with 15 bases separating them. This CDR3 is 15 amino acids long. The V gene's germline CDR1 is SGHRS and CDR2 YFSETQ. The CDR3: CASSLVVAAGDEQYF. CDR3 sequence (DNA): TGCGCCAGCAGCTTGGTGGTGGCGGCCGGTGACGAGCAGTACTTC.

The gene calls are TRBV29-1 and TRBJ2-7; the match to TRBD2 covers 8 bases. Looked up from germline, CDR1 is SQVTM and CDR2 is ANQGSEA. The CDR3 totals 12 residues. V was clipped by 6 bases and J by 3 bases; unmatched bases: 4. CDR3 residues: CSVPGGLYEQYF. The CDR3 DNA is TGCAGCGTCCCGGGAGGGCTCTACGAGCAGTACTTC.

The CDR3 sequence is CASSLTGSDYGYTF. In nucleotides, the CDR3 is TGCGCCAGCAGCCTGACAGGGTCCGACTATGGCTACACCTTC. V is TRBV5-1 and J is TRBJ1-2; 7 nucleotides agree with TRBD1. The length of the CDR3 is 14 residues. Germline V CDR1 and CDR2: SGHRS, YFSETQ. With V trimmed by 4 bases and J by 3 bases, 6 bases remained unmatched.

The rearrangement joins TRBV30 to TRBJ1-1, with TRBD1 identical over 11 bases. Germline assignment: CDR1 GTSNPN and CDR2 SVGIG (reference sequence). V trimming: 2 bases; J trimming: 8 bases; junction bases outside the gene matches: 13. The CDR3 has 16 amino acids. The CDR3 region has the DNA TGTGCCTGGAGTTTTTTCCGGACAGGGGGCGATAGGGAAGCTTTCTTT. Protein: CAWSFFRTGGDREAFF.

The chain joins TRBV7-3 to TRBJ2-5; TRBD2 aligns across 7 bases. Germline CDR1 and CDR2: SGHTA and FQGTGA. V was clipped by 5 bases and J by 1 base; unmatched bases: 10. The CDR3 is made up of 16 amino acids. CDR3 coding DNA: TGTGCCAGCAGCCTCGGACTGGGCGGGGGCCAAGAGACCCAGTACTTC. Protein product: CASSLGLGGGQETQYF.

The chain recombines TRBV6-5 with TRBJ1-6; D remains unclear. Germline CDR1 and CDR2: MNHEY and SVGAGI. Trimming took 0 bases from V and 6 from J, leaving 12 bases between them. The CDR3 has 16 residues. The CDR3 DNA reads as TGTGCCAGCAGTTACTCCGGGTGGTCGTCTAATTCACCCCTCCACTTT. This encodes CASSYSGWSSNSPLHF.

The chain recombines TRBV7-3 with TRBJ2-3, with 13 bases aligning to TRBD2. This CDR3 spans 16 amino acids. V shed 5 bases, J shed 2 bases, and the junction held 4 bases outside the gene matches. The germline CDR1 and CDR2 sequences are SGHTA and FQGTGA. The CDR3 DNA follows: TGTGCCAGCAGCCCACTAGCGGGGGGGTACACAGATACGCAGTATTTT. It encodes CASSPLAGGYTDTQYF.

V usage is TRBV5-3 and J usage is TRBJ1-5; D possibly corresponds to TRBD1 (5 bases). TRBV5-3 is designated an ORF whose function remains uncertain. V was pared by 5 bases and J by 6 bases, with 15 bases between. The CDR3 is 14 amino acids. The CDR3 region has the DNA TGTGCCAGAAGGGGGCTGGCAGGCTGTCAGCCCCAGCATTTT. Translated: CARRGLAGCQPQHF.

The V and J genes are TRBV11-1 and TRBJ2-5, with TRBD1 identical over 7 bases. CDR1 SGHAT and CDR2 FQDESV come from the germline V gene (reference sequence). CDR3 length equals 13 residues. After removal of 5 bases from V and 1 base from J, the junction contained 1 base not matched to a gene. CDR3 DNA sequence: TGTGCCAGCAGCCGGACAGGCCAAGAGACCCAGTACTTC. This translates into CASSRTGQETQYF.

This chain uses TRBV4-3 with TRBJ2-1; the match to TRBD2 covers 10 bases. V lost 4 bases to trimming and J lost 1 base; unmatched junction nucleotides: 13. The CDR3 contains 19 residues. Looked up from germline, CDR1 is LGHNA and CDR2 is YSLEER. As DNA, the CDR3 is TGCGCCAGCAGCCCCCGGAGCAGCGGGGGGGCCGGGTCCTACAATGAGCAGTTCTTC. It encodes CASSPRSSGGAGSYNEQFF.

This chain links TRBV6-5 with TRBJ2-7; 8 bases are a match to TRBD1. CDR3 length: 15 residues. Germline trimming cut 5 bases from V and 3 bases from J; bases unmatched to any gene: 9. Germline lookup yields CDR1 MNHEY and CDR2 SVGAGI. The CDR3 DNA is TGTGCCAGCAGTACGACAGGGGAGGAAGGCTACGAGCAGTACTTC. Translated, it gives CASSTTGEEGYEQYF.

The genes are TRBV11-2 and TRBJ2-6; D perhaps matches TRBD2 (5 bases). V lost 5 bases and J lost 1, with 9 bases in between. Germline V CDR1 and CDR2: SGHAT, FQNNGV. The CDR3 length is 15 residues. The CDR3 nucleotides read TGTGCCAGCAGCCCGGGAAGTTCTGGGGCCAACGTCCTGACTTTC. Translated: CASSPGSSGANVLTF. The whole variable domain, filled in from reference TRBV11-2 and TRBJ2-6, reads EAGVAQSPRYKIIEKRQSVAFWCNPISGHATLYWYQQILGQGPKLLIQFQNNGVVDDSQLPKDRFSAERLKGVDSTLKIQPAKLEDSAVYLCASSPGSSGANVLTFGAGSRLTVL.

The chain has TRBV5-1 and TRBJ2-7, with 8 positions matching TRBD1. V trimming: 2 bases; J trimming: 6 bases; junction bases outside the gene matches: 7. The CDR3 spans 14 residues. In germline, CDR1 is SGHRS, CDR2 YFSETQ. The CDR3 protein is CASSFETGVGEQYF. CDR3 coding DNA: TGCGCCAGCAGCTTCGAGACAGGGGTCGGCGAGCAGTACTTC.

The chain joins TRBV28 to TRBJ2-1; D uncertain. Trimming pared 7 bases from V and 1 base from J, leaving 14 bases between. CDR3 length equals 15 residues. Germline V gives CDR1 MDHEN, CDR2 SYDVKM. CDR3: CASISWADSYNEQFF. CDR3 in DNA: TGTGCCAGCATCTCCTGGGCCGATTCCTACAATGAGCAGTTCTTC.

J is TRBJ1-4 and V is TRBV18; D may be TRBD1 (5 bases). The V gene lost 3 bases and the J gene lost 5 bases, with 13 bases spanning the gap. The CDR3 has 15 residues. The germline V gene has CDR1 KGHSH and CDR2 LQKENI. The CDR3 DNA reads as TGTGCCAGCTCACCGTCGACACGGACAAATGAAAAACTGTTTTTT. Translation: CASSPSTRTNEKLFF.

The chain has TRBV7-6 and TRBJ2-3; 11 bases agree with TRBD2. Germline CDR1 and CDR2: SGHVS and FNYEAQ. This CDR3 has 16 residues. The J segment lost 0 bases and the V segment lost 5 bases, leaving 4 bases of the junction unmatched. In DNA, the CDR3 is TGTGCCAGCAGCCCCAGACTAGCGGGAAGCACAGATACGCAGTATTTT. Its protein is CASSPRLAGSTDTQYF.

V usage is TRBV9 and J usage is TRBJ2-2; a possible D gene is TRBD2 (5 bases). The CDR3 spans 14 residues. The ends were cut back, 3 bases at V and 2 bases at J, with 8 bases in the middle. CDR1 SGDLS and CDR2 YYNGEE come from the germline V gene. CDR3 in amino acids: CASSGGYNTGELFF. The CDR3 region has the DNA TGTGCCAGCAGCGGAGGGTACAACACCGGGGAGCTGTTTTTT.

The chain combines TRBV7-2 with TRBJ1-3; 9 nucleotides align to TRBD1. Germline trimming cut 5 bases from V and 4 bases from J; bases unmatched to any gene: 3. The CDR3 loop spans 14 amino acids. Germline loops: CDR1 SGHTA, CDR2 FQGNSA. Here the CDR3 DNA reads TGTGCCAGCAGCCCACAGGGGGCCGGAAACACCATATATTTT. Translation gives CASSPQGAGNTIYF.

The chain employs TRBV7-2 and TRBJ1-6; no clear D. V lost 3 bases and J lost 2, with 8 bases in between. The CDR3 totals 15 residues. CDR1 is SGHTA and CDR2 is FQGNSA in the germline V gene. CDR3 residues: CASSFGLTYNSPLHF. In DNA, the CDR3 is TGTGCCAGCAGCTTCGGACTGACCTATAATTCACCCCTCCACTTT.

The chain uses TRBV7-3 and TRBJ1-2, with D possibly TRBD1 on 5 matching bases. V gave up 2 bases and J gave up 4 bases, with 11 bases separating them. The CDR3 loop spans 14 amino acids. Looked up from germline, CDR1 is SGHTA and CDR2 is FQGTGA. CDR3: CASSLDPGGYGYTF. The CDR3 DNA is TGTGCCAGCAGCTTAGATCCGGGGGGCTATGGCTACACCTTC.

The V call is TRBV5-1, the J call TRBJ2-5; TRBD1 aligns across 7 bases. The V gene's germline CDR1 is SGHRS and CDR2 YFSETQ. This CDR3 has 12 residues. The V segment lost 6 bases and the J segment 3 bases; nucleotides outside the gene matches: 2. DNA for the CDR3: TGCGCCAGCAATACAGGGGAAGAGACCCAGTACTTC. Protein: CASNTGEETQYF.

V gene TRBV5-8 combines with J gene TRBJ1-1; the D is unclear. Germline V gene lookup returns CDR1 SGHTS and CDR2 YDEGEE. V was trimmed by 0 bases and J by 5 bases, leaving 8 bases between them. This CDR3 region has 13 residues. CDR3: CASSLAGVTEAFF. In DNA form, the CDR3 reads TGTGCCAGCAGCTTGGCCGGGGTAACTGAAGCTTTCTTT.

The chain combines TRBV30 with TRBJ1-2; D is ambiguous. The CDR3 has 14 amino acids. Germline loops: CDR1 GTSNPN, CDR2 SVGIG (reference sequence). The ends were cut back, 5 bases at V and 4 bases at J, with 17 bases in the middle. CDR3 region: CAWLTDKSSYGYTF. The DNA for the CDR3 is TGTGCCTGGCTAACCGACAAGTCAAGCTATGGCTACACCTTC.

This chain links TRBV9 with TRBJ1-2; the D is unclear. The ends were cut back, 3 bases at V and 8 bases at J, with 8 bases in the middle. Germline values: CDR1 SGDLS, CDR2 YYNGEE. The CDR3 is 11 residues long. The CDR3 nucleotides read TGTGCCAGCAGCGCCCGCGGGGGCTACACCTTC. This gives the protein CASSARGGYTF. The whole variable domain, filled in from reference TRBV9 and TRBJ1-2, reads DSGVTQTPKHLITATGQRVTLRCSPRSGDLSVYWYQQSLDQGLQFLIQYYNGEERAKGNILERFSAQQFPDLHSELNLSSLELGDSALYFCASSARGGYTFGSGTRLTVV.

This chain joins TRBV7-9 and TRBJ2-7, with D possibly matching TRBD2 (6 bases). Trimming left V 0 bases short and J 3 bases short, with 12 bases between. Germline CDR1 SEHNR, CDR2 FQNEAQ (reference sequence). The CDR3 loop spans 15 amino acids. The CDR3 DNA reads TGTGCCAGCAGCTTAGCGAGGGCCGGGAGCTACGAGCAGTACTTC. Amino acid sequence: CASSLARAGSYEQYF.